A single T cell receptor beta chain is shown here with its context. The clone's antigen remains unknown. Base qualities were left out, and no much larger clone turns up one base away. This sample stems from a study of OX40 agonist ivuxolimab in advanced cancers. In terms of the full investigation: The costimulatory receptor OX40 (CD134) was targeted by ivuxolimab, a fully human IgG2 agonistic monoclonal antibody. Intravenous ivuxolimab was administered to patients every 2 weeks at six dose levels: 0.01, 0.1, 0.3, 1.5, 3 and 10 mg/kg. Of the 50 or so patients in dose escalation, around 19 had hepatocellular carcinoma, about 15 had melanoma, 9 had renal cell carcinoma and 9 had head and neck cancer. A male proportion of roughly 80% and a mean age of about 60 years, ranging from 23 to 79, were recorded for the dose-escalation cohort. Patients were allowed to have had prior anti-PD-1, anti-PD-L1 or anti-CTLA-4 therapy, and 30% to 40% of the dose-escalation patients had previously received checkpoint inhibitors. Three dose-escalation patients achieved partial responses, one with hepatocellular carcinoma and two with cutaneous melanoma. The point of sequencing TCRbeta in the periphery was to test whether ivuxolimab changed TCR sequence diversity and drove clonal T-cell expansion. The paper describes the monotherapy dose-escalation part (N of about 52 patients) of the phase I trial of ivuxolimab. Summary of the overall study and its limitations: At doses of 0.1 to 3.0 mg/kg, clonal expansion of both CD4+ and CD8+ T cells in blood was seen between baseline and week 6. Low levels of normalized T-cell clonal expansion were also seen in some patients who did not respond. After ivuxolimab, expanded clones were on average more numerous among CD8+ T cells than among CD4+ T cells. The antigen specificity of the peripheral T cells that underwent clonal expansion was not determined. Partial responders in the 0.1-3.0 mg/kg groups had among the lowest normalized peripheral clonal expansion, especially among CD8+ T cells.

For sequencing of the TCRbeta CDR3 region, genomic DNA was extracted from the sorted cells. TCRbeta CDR3 regions were sequenced using the immunoSEQ Assay. What TCRdb holds here is the immuneACCESS table cut down to in-frame rearrangements. Part of the clones is not present; checked against another copy, under half of the missing clones reflect an unresolved V gene, and the others are unexplained. Counted in this sample were approximately 90,000 clones; around nine tenths of them appeared once. The ten largest clones take up under 0.8% of the sample. The trial excluded patients who had a history of autoimmune disease or who were on systemic immunosuppression. Peripheral blood for TCR sequencing was collected from all dose cohorts at baseline, on cycle 4 day 1, and on cycle 7 day 1. The samples were taken from a phase I, first-in-human, multicenter, open-label dose-escalation trial of ivuxolimab. Adults with locally advanced or metastatic melanoma, renal cell, hepatocellular, or head and neck squamous cell carcinoma were enrolled in the trial. CD4+ and CD8+ T cells were sorted separately from peripheral blood before TCR sequencing.

V ends up 0 bases short and J 7 bases short, with an unmatched junction base count of 6. The CDR3 covers 15 residues, taking in both the cysteine and the phenylalanine. CDR3 DNA is the only sequence kept; it has 45 bases, read in frame from the first base. Taken from the germline V gene, the CDR1 and CDR2 loops are SGHTA and FQGTGA. The sample here was CD4+ or CD8+ T cells sorted from blood, taken in a trial of the OX40 agonist ivuxolimab. This TCR came from an adult with an advanced solid tumor such as melanoma, head and neck, liver or kidney cancer. The chain couples TRBV7-3 to TRBJ2-1, and TRBD2 aligns with 7 junction nucleotides. The DNA sequence is as follows: TGTGCCAGCAGCTTAACGACTAGCTCTGGGAATGAGCAGTTCTTC. It codes for CASSLTTSSGNEQFF.